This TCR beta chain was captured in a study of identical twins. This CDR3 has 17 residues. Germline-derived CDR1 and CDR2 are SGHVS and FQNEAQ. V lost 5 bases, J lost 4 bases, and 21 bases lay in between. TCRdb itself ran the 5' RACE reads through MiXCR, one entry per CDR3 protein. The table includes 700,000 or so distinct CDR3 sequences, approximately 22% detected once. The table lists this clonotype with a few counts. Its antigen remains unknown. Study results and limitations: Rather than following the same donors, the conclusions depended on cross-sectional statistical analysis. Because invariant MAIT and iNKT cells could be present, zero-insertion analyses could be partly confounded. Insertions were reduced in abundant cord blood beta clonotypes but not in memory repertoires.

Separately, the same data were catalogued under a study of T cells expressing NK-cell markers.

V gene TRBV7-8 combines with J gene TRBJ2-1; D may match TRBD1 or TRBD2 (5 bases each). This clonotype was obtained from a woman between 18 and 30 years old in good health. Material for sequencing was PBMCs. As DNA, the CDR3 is TGTGCCAGCAGCCCCCCCGGAAGGGACCCGGCTTACAATGAGCAGTTCTTC. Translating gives CASSPPGRDPAYNEQFF.